This entry concerns a single T cell receptor (beta chain). This entry comes from a study of blood T cell repertoires in COVID-19. Study summary: The United States, Italy and Spain provided the acute and convalescent COVID-19 samples. PBMCs, B-cell-depleted T cells, or T cells provided the cDNA or gDNA that made up the material.

CDR3 length: 19 residues. V lost 8 bases and J lost 2; bases outside the gene matches: 17. CDR1 is MDHEN and CDR2 is SYDVKM in the germline V gene. As processed by the authors: Amplification of reference gene primers was used by the study to estimate nucleated cell counts. Using immunoSEQ multiplex PCR, the repertoire was profiled, and TCRdb retains in-frame clones only, with some absent. D and trimming come from the DNA, and the V and J calls and clone size come from that table. The profile shows 30,000 to 35,000 clones, about 90% of them singletons. This clonotype was obtained from a man in his sixties with active COVID-19. This chain links TRBV28 with TRBJ2-1; 11 bases match TRBD2. Sequenced input: peripheral blood. This chain's CDR3 is CASSLDRPTSGTPYNEQFF. The CDR3 DNA is TGTGCCAGCTCCCTGGACAGGCCGACTAGCGGGACTCCCTACAATGAGCAGTTCTTC.